The 27 T cell receptor beta chains below all came from one sample that was sequenced in a study of beta chain features in type 1 diabetes. cDNA synthesis used the whole RNA isolate, giving expressed TCRB sequences. Some clones are missing from TCRdb's copy, which holds only in-frame ones; the method was immunoSEQ multiplex PCR. This table has about 620,000 clones, 15% appearing once. The sample was naive CD4+ T cells from blood. All receptors come from a man between 18 and 35 years old in good health.

The chain is built from TRBV5-1 and TRBJ2-2; D may be TRBD1 or TRBD2 (6 bases each). The germline V and J ends were trimmed by 7 bases and 4 bases, with 17 bases remaining between them. The CDR3 is 15 amino acids. The germline gives CDR1 SGHRS, CDR2 YFSETQ. Here the CDR3 reads CASHVGGLSTGELFF. DNA of the CDR3: TGCGCCAGCCACGTTGGGGGGCTAAGCACCGGGGAGCTGTTTTTT.

V gene TRBV28 combines with J gene TRBJ1-5; no clear D gene. Trimming shortened V by 4 bases and J by 6 bases, and 7 bases separated the two germline ends. The CDR3 contains 12 residues. CDR1 MDHEN and CDR2 SYDVKM come from the germline V gene. CDR3 protein: CASSSSPQPQHF. DNA of the CDR3: TGTGCCAGCAGTTCGTCCCCTCAGCCCCAGCATTTT. Complete variable domain (other parts from reference TRBV28 and TRBJ1-5): DVKVTQSSRYLVKRTGEKVFLECVQDMDHENMFWYRQDPGLGLRLIYFSYDVKMKEKGDIPEGYSVSREKKERFSLILESASTNQTSMYLCASSSSPQPQHFGDGTRLSIL.

The J gene is TRBJ1-3, the V gene TRBV6-6; perhaps TRBD1 as D (6 bases). The CDR3 sequence is 14 residues long. Trimming removed 5 bases at V and 4 bases at J, with 12 bases between. Germline V gene sequence: CDR1 MNHNY, CDR2 SVGAGI (reference sequence). The CDR3, as DNA: TGTGCCAGCAGTAAGCCCGACAGGGGAAACACCATATATTTT. This encodes CASSKPDRGNTIYF.

This clone was counted only a few times. The chain combines TRBV15 with TRBJ2-4; 8 bases align to TRBD1. CDR1 LNHNV and CDR2 YYDKDF come from the germline V gene (reference sequence). V gave up 0 bases and J gave up 3 bases; unmatched junction bases: 4. This CDR3 contains 16 residues. The CDR3 loop is CATSRERTGGKNIQYF. CDR3 in DNA: TGTGCCACCAGCAGAGAACGCACAGGGGGCAAAAACATTCAGTACTTC.

The rearrangement links TRBV19 to TRBJ1-5; perhaps TRBD1 as D (5 bases). CDR1 and CDR2 (germline): LNHDA, SQIVND (reference sequence). V dropped 7 bases and J dropped 2 bases, with 15 bases sitting between them. CDR3 length equals 15 residues. CDR3 residues: CASKSGTLGNQPQHF. CDR3 coding DNA: TGTGCCAGTAAGTCGGGGACCCTTGGCAATCAGCCCCAGCATTTT.

The rearrangement joins TRBV19 to TRBJ1-1, with D unresolved. V gave up 4 bases and J gave up 11 bases, with 11 bases separating them. Germline-derived CDR1 and CDR2 are LNHDA and SQIVND (reference sequence). There are 11 residues in the CDR3. The CDR3 reads CASSTLTGAFF. The CDR3 nucleotides read TGTGCCAGTAGTACCCTCACGGGGGCTTTCTTT.

The chain uses TRBV30 and TRBJ1-1, with a possible D match to TRBD1 (5 bases). Germline V gives CDR1 GTSNPN, CDR2 SVGIG (reference sequence). The CDR3 sequence is 14 residues long. CDR3 amino acids: CVTTRALMNTEAFF. The CDR3 nucleotides read TGTGTCACCACCAGGGCCCTAATGAACACTGAAGCTTTCTTT.

This clone was recorded a few times. This sequence joins TRBV11-2 and TRBJ2-7; D is unresolved. This CDR3 has 14 amino acids. Deletions cut 1 base from V and 1 base from J, with 8 bases between. Germline assignment: CDR1 SGHAT and CDR2 FQNNGV. CDR3 DNA: TGTGCCAGCAGCTTAGGATTCGGGTCCTACGAGCAGTACTTC. The encoded protein is CASSLGFGSYEQYF.

There are a few counts of this clone. The rearrangement uses TRBV5-1 and TRBJ2-7, with 8 bases identical to TRBD2. Germline V CDR1 and CDR2: SGHRS, YFSETQ. This CDR3 contains 14 residues. The J segment lost 3 bases and the V segment lost 3 bases, leaving 5 bases of the junction unmatched. As DNA, the CDR3 is TGCGCCAGCAGCTCGGGAGGGTTTATCTACGAGCAGTACTTC. Amino acid sequence: CASSSGGFIYEQYF.

The chain couples TRBV2 to TRBJ1-5; tentative D call: TRBD1 (5 bases). Germline V gene data show CDR1 as SNHLY and CDR2 as FYNNEI. The CDR3 is 12 amino acids. Trimming removed 6 bases from V and 5 bases from J, with 8 bases in between. This CDR3 reads CASSRRDQPQHF. In DNA form, the CDR3 reads TGTGCCAGCAGCCGCAGGGATCAGCCCCAGCATTTT. Based on the CDR3 plus reference TRBV2 and TRBJ1-5, the full variable domain is EPEVTQTPSHQVTQMGQEVILRCVPISNHLYFYWYRQILGQKVEFLVSFYNNEISEKSEIFDDQFSVERPDGSNFTLKIRSTKLEDSAMYFCASSRRDQPQHFGDGTRLSIL.

This clone was seen a few times. This chain connects TRBV5-4 to TRBJ1-3; D perhaps matches TRBD1 (5 bases). The CDR3 extends over 17 amino acids. Germline assignment: CDR1 SGHNT and CDR2 YYREEE (reference sequence). Trimming took off 0 bases at V and 0 bases at J, with 13 bases between the two ends. The CDR3: CASSLGSQGNSGNTIYF. CDR3 bases: TGTGCCAGCAGCTTGGGGTCGCAGGGTAACTCTGGAAACACCATATATTTT.

In this sample, this clone turned up a few times. The V call is TRBV7-2, the J call TRBJ2-3; D remains unclear. The germline gives CDR1 SGHTA, CDR2 FQGNSA. Trimming pared 5 bases from V and 5 bases from J, leaving 5 bases between. This CDR3 has 11 amino acids. CDR3 amino acids: CASSALDTQYF. For the CDR3, the DNA is TGTGCCAGCAGCGCCCTAGATACGCAGTATTTT.

The J gene is TRBJ1-2, the V gene TRBV7-2; unclear D gene. Trimming shortened V by 10 bases and J by 0 bases, and 18 bases separated the two germline ends. The V gene's germline CDR1 is SGHTA and CDR2 FQGNSA. CDR3 length: 15 residues. The CDR3 coding sequence is TGTGCCATCTGGACCCAGTCTCTATCTAACTATGGCTACACCTTC. Amino acids: CAIWTQSLSNYGYTF.

This clone was found a few times. This chain joins TRBV2 and TRBJ2-5, with TRBD2 as a possible D gene (7 bases). The ends were cut back, 6 bases at V and 5 bases at J, with 19 bases in the middle. The CDR3 has 15 amino acids. CDR1 and CDR2 (germline): SNHLY, FYNNEI. The CDR3 protein is CASSFLRGGTETQYF. In DNA, the CDR3 is TGTGCCAGCAGCTTCTTGAGGGGGGGCACGGAGACCCAGTACTTC.

Only a few counts were recorded for this clone. The V call is TRBV4-2, the J call TRBJ2-3, with 8 positions matching TRBD2. The J segment lost 1 base and the V segment lost 0 bases, leaving 18 bases of the junction unmatched. Germline CDR1 is LGHNA and CDR2 is YNFKEQ. The CDR3 extends over 21 amino acids. CDR3 coding DNA: TGTGCCAGCAGCCAAGAAGGAGCGGGAGCGGGGGTGATCCTCGGCACAGATACGCAGTATTTT. Translation gives CASSQEGAGAGVILGTDTQYF.

V and J are TRBV19 and TRBJ2-3; unclear D gene. The V end lost 3 bases, the J end lost 1 base, and 8 bases lay between the germline ends. Germline V CDR1 and CDR2: LNHDA, SQIVND (reference sequence). This CDR3 comprises 14 residues. CDR3: CASSMERGTDTQYF. The CDR3 bases are TGTGCCAGTAGTATGGAGCGAGGCACAGATACGCAGTATTTT.

The chain carries TRBV11-2 and TRBJ1-2, with D perhaps matching TRBD1 (5 bases). CDR3 length equals 15 residues. V was trimmed by 7 bases and J by 2 bases, leaving 17 bases between them. CDR1 and CDR2 from the germline V gene are SGHAT and FQNNGV. This CDR3 reads CASTSIREWNYGYTF. The CDR3 coding sequence is TGTGCCAGCACTTCAATCAGGGAGTGGAACTATGGCTACACCTTC.

This clone was observed a few times. Other DNA sequences in this sample translate to the same CDR3. The rearrangement links TRBV11-2 to TRBJ2-7; TRBD2 aligns across 12 bases. J lost 0 bases, V lost 5 bases, and 2 bases had no gene match. In germline, CDR1 is SGHAT, CDR2 FQNNGV. The CDR3 loop spans 15 amino acids. The CDR3 here is CASSLLAGGSYEQYF. The CDR3 DNA reads as TGTGCCAGCAGCCTACTAGCGGGAGGCTCCTACGAGCAGTACTTC.

Turning to this clone: A read error may produce the germline difference seen at one junction end. The rearrangement uses TRBV15 and TRBJ2-2, with D possibly being TRBD1 or TRBD2 (5 bases each). From germline, CDR1 is LNHNV and CDR2 YYDKDF (reference sequence). This CDR3 comprises 12 residues. The CDR3 is CATSLRDGGLFF. For the CDR3, the DNA is TGTGCCACCAGCTTGCGAGATGGGGGGCTGTTTTTT.

The CDR3 region is CAISATSWGYTF. The CDR3 DNA follows: TGTGCCATCAGTGCCACATCGTGGGGCTACACCTTC. The chain has TRBV10-3 and TRBJ1-2; D remains ambiguous. Looked up from germline, CDR1 is ENHRY and CDR2 is SYGVKD. CDR3 length: 12 residues. The ends were cut back, 4 bases at V and 8 bases at J, with 11 bases in the middle.

This clone was seen only a few times. The V and J genes are TRBV10-3 and TRBJ2-6; D may be TRBD2 (7 bases). The CDR3 covers 14 residues. Germline V lookup: CDR1 ENHRY, CDR2 SYGVKD. V was trimmed by 10 bases and J by 2 bases, leaving 12 bases between them. CDR3 nucleotides: TGTGCCAGCACGGGGGGCGCTGGGGCCAACGTCCTGACTTTC. Its translation: CASTGGAGANVLTF.

V and J are TRBV18 and TRBJ2-7; the D gene could be TRBD1 or TRBD2 (6 bases each). Between the trimmed V and J ends, which lost 1 base and 9 bases, there was a span of 16 bases. This CDR3 contains 14 residues. The germline CDR1 and CDR2 sequences are KGHSH and LQKENI. DNA of the CDR3: TGTGCCAGCTCACCACAGGGACAAAGGGGAGGGCAGTACTTC. This translates into CASSPQGQRGGQYF.

This chain joins TRBV30 and TRBJ1-3; D ambiguous. Trimming cost V 3 bases and J 0 bases, with 3 bases left between them. Per the germline V gene, CDR1 is GTSNPN and CDR2 is SVGIG (reference sequence). The CDR3 is 12 residues long. CDR3 DNA sequence: TGTGCCTGGAGACGCTCTGGAAACACCATATATTTT. Amino acids: CAWRRSGNTIYF.

The chain combines TRBV7-9 with TRBJ1-1, with D possibly TRBD1 on 6 matching bases. V was shortened by 0 bases and J by 1 base, with 9 bases between the two germline ends. The CDR3 consists of 15 residues. The germline CDR1 and CDR2 sequences are SEHNR and FQNEAQ (reference sequence). CDR3 in amino acids: CASSLALGGNTEAFF. The CDR3 region has the DNA TGTGCCAGCAGCTTAGCGCTAGGGGGGAACACTGAAGCTTTCTTT.

This clone was counted between two and nine times. V and J are TRBV28 and TRBJ1-2, with D possibly matching TRBD1 (5 bases). Per germline, CDR1 MDHEN and CDR2 SYDVKM. Trimming shortened V by 6 bases and J by 5 bases, and 25 bases separated the two germline ends. CDR3 length equals 17 residues. CDR3 protein: CASSPESVGHVGYGYTF. CDR3 in DNA: TGTGCCAGCAGCCCAGAATCCGTAGGACATGTAGGTTATGGCTACACCTTC.

The rearrangement joins TRBV5-1 to TRBJ1-6; D not resolved. From germline, CDR1 is SGHRS and CDR2 YFSETQ. Trimming removed 1 base from V and 7 bases from J, with 15 bases in between. The CDR3 runs 16 residues. CDR3 loop: CASSLRSGPVNSPLHF. The CDR3 nucleotides read TGCGCCAGCAGCTTGAGGTCAGGCCCAGTGAATTCACCCCTCCACTTT.

This chain joins TRBV25-1 and TRBJ2-4, with a tentative D call TRBD2 (6 bases). Germline V gives CDR1 MGHDK, CDR2 SYGVNS. The V and J ends lost 6 bases and 0 bases respectively, with 12 bases between them. This CDR3 is 15 amino acids long. CDR3 sequence reads: CASSEKGLAKNIQYF. In DNA, the CDR3 is TGTGCCAGCAGCGAAAAGGGACTAGCCAAAAACATTCAGTACTTC.